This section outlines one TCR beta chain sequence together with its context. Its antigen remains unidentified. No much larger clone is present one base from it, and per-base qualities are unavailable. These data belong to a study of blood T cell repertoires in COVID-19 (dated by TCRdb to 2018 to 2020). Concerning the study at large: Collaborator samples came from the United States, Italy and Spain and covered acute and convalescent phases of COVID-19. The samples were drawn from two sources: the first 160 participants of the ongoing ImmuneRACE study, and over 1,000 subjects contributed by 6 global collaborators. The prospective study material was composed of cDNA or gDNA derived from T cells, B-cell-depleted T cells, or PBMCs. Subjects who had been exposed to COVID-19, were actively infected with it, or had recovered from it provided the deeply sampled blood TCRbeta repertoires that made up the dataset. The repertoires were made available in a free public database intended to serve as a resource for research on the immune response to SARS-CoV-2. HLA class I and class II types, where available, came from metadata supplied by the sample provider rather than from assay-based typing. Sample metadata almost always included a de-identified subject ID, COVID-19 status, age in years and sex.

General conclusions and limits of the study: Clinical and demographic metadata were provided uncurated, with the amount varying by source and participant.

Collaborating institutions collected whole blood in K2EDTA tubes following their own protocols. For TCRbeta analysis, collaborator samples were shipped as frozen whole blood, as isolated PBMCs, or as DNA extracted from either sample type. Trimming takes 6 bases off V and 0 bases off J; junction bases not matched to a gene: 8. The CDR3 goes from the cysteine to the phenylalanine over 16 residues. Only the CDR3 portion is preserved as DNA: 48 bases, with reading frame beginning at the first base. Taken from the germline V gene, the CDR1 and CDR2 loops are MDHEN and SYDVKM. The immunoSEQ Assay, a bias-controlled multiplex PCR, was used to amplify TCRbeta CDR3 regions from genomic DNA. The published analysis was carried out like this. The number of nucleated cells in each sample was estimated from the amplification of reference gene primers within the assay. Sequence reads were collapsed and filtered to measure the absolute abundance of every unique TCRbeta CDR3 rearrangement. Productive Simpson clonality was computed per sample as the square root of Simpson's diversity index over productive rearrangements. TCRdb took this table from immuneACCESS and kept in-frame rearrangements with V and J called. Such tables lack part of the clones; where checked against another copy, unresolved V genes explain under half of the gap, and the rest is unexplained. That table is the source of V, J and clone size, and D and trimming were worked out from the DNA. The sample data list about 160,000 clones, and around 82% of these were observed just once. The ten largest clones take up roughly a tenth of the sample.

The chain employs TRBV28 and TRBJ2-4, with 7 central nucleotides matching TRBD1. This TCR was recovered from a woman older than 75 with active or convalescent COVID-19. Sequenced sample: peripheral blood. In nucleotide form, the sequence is TGTGCCAGCAGGGGACAGTCGACCCTAGCCAAAAACATTCAGTACTTC. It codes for CASRGQSTLAKNIQYF.